Given below is one TCR beta chain in context. There are 15 residues in the CDR3. Germline V gene data show CDR1 as DFQATT and CDR2 as SNEGSKA (reference sequence). Trimming took off 3 bases at V and 9 bases at J, with 18 bases between the two ends. TCRdb analysed the RT-PCR reads with MiXCR anew, one entry per CDR3 protein. This table holds almost 700,000 distinct CDR3 sequences, 14% found once. Sequenced: memory CD4+ T cells from blood. The genes are TRBV20-1 and TRBJ1-6; D possibly corresponds to TRBD1 (5 bases). This sequence originates from a female donor in good health, serving as a healthy control. The CDR3, as DNA: TGCAGTGCTAGTGGTTCCGGGGGTTTGGGTTCACCCCTCCACTTT. Its translation: CSASGSGGLGSPLHF.